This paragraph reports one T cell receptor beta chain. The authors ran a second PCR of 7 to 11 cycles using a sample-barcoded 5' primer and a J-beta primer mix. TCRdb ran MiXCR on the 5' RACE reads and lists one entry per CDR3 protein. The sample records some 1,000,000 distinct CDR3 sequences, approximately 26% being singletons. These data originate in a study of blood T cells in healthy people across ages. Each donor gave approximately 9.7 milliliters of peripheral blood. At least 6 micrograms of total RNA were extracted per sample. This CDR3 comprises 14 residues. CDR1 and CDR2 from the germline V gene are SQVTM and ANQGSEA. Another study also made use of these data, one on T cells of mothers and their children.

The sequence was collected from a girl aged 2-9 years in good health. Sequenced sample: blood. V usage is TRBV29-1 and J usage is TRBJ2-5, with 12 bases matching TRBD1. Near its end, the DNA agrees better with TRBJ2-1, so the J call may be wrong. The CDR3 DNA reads TGCAGCGTCTGGGACAGGGGGCGATCTTATGAGCAGTTCTTC. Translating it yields CSVWDRGRSYEQFF.